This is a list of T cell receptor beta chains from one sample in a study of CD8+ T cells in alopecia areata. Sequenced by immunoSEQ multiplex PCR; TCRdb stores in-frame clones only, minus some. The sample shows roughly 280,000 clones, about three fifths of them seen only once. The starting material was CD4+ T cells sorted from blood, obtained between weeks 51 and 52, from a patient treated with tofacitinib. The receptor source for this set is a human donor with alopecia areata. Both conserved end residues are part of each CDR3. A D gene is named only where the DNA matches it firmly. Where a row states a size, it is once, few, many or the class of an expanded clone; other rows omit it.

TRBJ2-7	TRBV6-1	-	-	CASSEGMMFYEQYF	TGTGCCAGCAGTGAAGGGATGATGTTCTACGAGCAGTACTTC
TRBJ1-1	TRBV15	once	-	CATSREGDTEAFF	TGTGCCACCAGCAGAGAAGGTGACACTGAAGCTTTCTTT
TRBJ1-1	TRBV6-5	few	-	CASSYDRTEAFF	TGTGCCAGCAGTTATGACAGGACTGAAGCTTTCTTT
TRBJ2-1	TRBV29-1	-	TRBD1	CSVDARDREGEQFF	TGCAGCGTAGACGCAAGGGACAGGGAGGGAGAGCAGTTCTTC
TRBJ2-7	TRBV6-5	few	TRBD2	CASQGLVPYEQYF	TGTGCCAGCCAGGGACTAGTCCCCTACGAGCAGTACTTC
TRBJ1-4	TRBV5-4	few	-	CASSPGPTNEKLFF	TGTGCCAGCAGCCCGGGACCAACTAATGAAAAACTGTTTTTT
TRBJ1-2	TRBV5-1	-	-	CASSLADVNYGYTF	TGCGCCAGCAGCTTGGCGGACGTAAACTATGGCTACACCTTC
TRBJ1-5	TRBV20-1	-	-	CSASGTGAQHF	TGCAGTGCTAGTGGAACGGGAGCCCAGCATTTT
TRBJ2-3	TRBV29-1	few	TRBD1	CSAGTGRTDTQYF	TGCAGCGCTGGGACAGGGCGCACAGATACGCAGTATTTT
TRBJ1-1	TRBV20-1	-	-	CSARDNTEAFF	TGCAGTGCCAGGGACAACACTGAAGCTTTCTTT
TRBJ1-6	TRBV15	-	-	CATSRDEGSPLHF	TGTGCCACCAGCAGAGATGAGGGATCACCCCTCCACTTT
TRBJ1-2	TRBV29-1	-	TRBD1	CSVGQGGSGYTF	TGCAGCGTTGGGCAGGGGGGTAGCGGCTACACCTTC
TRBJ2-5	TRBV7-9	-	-	CASSLDWGETQYF	TGTGCCAGCAGCTTAGATTGGGGGGAGACCCAGTACTTC
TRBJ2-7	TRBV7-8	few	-	CASSLAVGGITYEQYF	TGTGCCAGCAGCTTAGCGGTGGGCGGAATAACCTACGAGCAGTACTTC
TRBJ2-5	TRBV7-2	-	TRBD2	CASSHSQRGKIQETQYF	TGTGCCAGCAGCCACTCACAGCGGGGTAAAATCCAAGAGACCCAGTACTTC
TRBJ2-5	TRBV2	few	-	CASTRAQETQYF	TGTGCCAGCACCCGAGCCCAAGAGACCCAGTACTTC
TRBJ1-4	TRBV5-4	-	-	CASSGRDSTEKLFF	TGTGCCAGCAGCGGTCGGGACTCGACTGAAAAACTGTTTTTT
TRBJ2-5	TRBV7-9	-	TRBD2	CASSSSGGFQETQYF	TGTGCCAGCAGCTCCAGCGGGGGTTTTCAAGAGACCCAGTACTTC
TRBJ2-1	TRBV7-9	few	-	CASSRVGPREQFF	TGTGCCAGCAGCCGGGTAGGGCCGCGGGAGCAGTTCTTC
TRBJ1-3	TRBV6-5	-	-	CASSLSVSSGNTIYF	TGTGCCAGCAGTTTATCAGTATCCTCTGGAAACACCATATATTTT
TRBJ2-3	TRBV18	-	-	CASSPGVRDTQYF	TGTGCCAGCTCACCAGGGGTGAGAGATACGCAGTATTTT
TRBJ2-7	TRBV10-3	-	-	CAISERTVLYEQYF	TGTGCCATCAGTGAGCGGACAGTGCTCTACGAGCAGTACTTC
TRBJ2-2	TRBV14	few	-	CASSLQTGTGELFF	TGTGCCAGCAGCCTACAAACAGGGACCGGGGAGCTGTTTTTT
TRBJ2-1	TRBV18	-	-	CASSPYDRQYNEQFF	TGTGCCAGCTCACCATATGACAGACAATACAATGAGCAGTTCTTC
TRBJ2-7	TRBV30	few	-	CAWDRFSSYEQYF	TGTGCCTGGGACAGGTTCAGCTCCTACGAGCAGTACTTC
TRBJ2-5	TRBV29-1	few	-	CSVAGAQETQYF	TGCAGCGTGGCGGGGGCCCAAGAGACCCAGTACTTC
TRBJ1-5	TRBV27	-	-	CASSPRVGSNQPQHF	TGTGCCAGCAGTCCGAGGGTGGGGAGCAATCAGCCCCAGCATTTT
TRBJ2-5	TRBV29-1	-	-	CSVGQETQYF	TGCAGCGTCGGCCAAGAGACCCAGTACTTC
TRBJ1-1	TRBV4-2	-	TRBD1	CASSATGGSNTEAFF	TGTGCCAGCAGCGCAACAGGGGGATCGAACACTGAAGCTTTCTTT
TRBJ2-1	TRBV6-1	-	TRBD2	CASPLAGPLSEQFF	TGTGCCAGCCCTCTAGCGGGGCCCCTCTCAGAGCAGTTCTTC
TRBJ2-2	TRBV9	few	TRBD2	CASSAGTSGGTNTGELFF	TGTGCCAGCAGCGCGGGGACTAGCGGGGGGACTAACACCGGGGAGCTGTTTTTT
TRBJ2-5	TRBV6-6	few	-	CASSYLRGGQETQYF	TGTGCCAGCAGTTATTTACGGGGCGGCCAAGAGACCCAGTACTTC
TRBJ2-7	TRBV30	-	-	CAWSPGVRYEQYF	TGTGCCTGGAGTCCCGGTGTCCGCTACGAGCAGTACTTC
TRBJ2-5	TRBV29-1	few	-	CSVEEGGGETQYF	TGCAGCGTTGAAGAGGGGGGAGGAGAGACCCAGTACTTC
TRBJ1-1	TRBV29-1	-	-	CSGGHANTEAFF	TGCAGCGGGGGACACGCGAACACTGAAGCTTTCTTT
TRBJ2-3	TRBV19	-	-	CASSMGGPDTQYF	TGTGCCAGTAGTATGGGGGGGCCAGATACGCAGTATTTT
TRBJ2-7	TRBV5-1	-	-	CASSLRDGPYEQYF	TGCGCCAGCAGCCTCCGGGACGGACCCTACGAGCAGTACTTC
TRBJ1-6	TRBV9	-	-	CASSPRAGSPLHF	TGTGCCAGCAGCCCCCGAGCCGGTTCACCCCTCCACTTT
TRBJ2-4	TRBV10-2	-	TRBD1	CASCRGTGLNIQYF	TGCGCCAGCTGCCGGGGGACAGGGCTTAACATTCAGTACTTC
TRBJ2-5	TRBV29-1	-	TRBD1	CSGQGMETQYF	TGCAGCGGACAGGGAATGGAGACCCAGTACTTC
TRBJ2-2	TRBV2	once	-	CASSGTAPGTGELFF	TGTGCCAGCAGTGGGACAGCCCCGGGCACCGGGGAGCTGTTTTTT
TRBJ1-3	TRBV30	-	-	CAWTEPGLLSGNTIYF	TGTGCCTGGACCGAACCGGGACTACTCTCTGGAAACACCATATATTTT
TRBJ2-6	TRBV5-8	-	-	CASSLLPGSGANVLTF	TGTGCCAGCAGCTTGTTACCTGGCTCTGGGGCCAACGTCCTGACTTTC
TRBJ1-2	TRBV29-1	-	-	CSVPGNYGYTF	TGCAGCGTTCCAGGGAACTATGGCTACACCTTC